This T cell receptor beta chain was identified during a study of T-cell memory formation after mild COVID-19. TCRdb re-called the 5' RACE reads with MiXCR, one entry per CDR3 protein. This sample has fewer than 550,000 distinct CDR3 sequences, with approximately 20% found just once. The specimen sequenced was PBMCs or a T cell subset sorted from them (not recorded which). The clonotype comes from an adult woman who had mild COVID-19 (a few samples of this study predate the infection). Cell type and time point are not known.

The CDR3 protein is CASSRTSGTEQFF. The CDR3 DNA reads TGTGCCAGCAGTCGGACTAGCGGGACTGAGCAGTTCTTC. The chain combines TRBV5-5 with TRBJ2-1; 12 bases align to TRBD2. After removal of 5 bases from V and 9 bases from J, the junction contained 3 bases not matched to a gene. Germline values: CDR1 SGHKS, CDR2 YYEKEE (reference sequence). CDR3 length: 13 amino acids.